The clone carrying this TCR beta chain has only a few counts. The antigen remains unidentified. Primers for the PCR totalled 60 Vbeta and 13 Jbeta. Profiling relied on immunoSEQ multiplex PCR, and the TCRdb table lists in-frame clones only, not all of them. The repertoire holds about 140,000 clones, with just over 65% as singletons. The entry originates in a study of cytomegalovirus exposure and HLA in healthy donors. Study-level results: Segments of the TCR beta V type were, in most cases, productive about 90% or about 30% of the time in an earlier analysis.

The CDR3 has 14 amino acids. The ends lost 6 bases at V and 1 base at J; junction bases unmatched: 4. Germline-derived CDR1 and CDR2 are MNHEY and SVGAGI. This TCR derives from a woman aged 55-70 years in good health and CMV-seronegative. The V and J genes are TRBV6-5 and TRBJ2-7; 9 bases align to TRBD2. Sequenced: PBMCs. The CDR3 sequence is CASSLSGGSYEQYF. DNA of the CDR3: TGTGCCAGCAGCCTGAGCGGGGGGTCCTACGAGCAGTACTTC.